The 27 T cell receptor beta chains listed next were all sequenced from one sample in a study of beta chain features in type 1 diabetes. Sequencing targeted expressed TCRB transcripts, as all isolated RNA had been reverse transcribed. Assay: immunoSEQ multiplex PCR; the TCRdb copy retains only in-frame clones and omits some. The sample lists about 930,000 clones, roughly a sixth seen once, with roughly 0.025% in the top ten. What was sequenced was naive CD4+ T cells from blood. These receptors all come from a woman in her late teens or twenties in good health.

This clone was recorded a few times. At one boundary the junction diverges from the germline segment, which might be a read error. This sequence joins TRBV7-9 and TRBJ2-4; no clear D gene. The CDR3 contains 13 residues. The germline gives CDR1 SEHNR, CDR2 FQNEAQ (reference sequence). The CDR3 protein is CASSGQAINIQYF. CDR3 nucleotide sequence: TGTGCCAGCAGCGGGCAAGCCATAAACATTCAGTACTTC.

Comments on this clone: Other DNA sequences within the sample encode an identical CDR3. Written as DNA, the CDR3 is TGTGCCAGCAGCTTATCTGGGGTAGGCACTGAAGCTTTCTTT. The encoded protein is CASSLSGVGTEAFF. This chain uses TRBV7-9 with TRBJ1-1; D not resolved. This CDR3 is built from 14 residues. Germline CDR1 and CDR2: SEHNR and FQNEAQ (reference sequence). V dropped 2 bases and J dropped 4 bases, with 11 bases sitting between them.

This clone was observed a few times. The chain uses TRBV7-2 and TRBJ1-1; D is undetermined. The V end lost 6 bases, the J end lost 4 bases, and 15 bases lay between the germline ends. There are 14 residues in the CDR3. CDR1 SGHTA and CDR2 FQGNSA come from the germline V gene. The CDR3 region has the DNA TGTGCCAGCAGTAACTCCGGATATGGCACTGAAGCTTTCTTT. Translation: CASSNSGYGTEAFF.

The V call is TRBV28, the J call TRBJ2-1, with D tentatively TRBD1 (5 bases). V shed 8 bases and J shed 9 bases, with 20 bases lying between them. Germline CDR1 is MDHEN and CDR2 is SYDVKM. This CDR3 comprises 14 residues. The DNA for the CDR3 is TGTGCCAGCCGATCGGGCCAGGGTTGGTCTGAGCAGTTCTTC. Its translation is CASRSGQGWSEQFF. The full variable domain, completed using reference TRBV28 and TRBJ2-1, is DVKVTQSSRYLVKRTGEKVFLECVQDMDHENMFWYRQDPGLGLRLIYFSYDVKMKEKGDIPEGYSVSREKKERFSLILESASTNQTSMYLCASRSGQGWSEQFFGPGTRLTVL.

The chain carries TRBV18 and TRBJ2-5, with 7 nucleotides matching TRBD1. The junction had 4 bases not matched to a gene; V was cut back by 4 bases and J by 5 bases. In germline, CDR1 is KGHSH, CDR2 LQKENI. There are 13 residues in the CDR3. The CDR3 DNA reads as TGTGCCAGCTCACAGGGGGCCCGGGAGACCCAGTACTTC. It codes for CASSQGARETQYF.

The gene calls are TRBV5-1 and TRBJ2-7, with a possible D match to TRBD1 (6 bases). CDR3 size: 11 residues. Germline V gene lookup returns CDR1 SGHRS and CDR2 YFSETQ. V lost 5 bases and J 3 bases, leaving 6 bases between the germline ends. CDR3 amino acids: CASRQGYEQYF. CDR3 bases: TGCGCCAGCAGACAGGGCTACGAGCAGTACTTC.

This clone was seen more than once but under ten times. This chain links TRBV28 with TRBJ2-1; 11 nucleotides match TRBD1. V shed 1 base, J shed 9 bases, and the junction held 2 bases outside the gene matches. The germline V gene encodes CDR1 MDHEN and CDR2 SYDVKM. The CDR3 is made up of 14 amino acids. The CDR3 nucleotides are TGTGCCAGCAGTTTATCCGGGACAGGGGGTGAGCAGTTCTTC. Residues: CASSLSGTGGEQFF.

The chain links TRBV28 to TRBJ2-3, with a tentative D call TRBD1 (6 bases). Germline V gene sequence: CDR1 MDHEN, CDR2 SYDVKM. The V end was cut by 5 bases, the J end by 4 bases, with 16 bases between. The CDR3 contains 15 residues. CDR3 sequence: CASSTAGTKSDTQYF. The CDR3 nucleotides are TGTGCCAGCAGTACCGCCGGGACAAAGTCAGATACGCAGTATTTT.

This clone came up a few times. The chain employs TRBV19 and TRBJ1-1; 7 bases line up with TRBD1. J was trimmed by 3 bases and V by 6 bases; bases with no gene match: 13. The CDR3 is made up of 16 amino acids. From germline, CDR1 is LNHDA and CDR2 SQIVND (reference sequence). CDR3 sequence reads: CASSPTGQQGYTEAFF. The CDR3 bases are TGTGCCAGTAGCCCCACGGGTCAACAGGGGTACACTGAAGCTTTCTTT.

DNA of the CDR3: TGTGCCAGCAGTTCTTACCCCCTCAATGAGCAGTTCTTC. This translates into CASSSYPLNEQFF. The V and J genes are TRBV7-2 and TRBJ2-1; D is unclear. Germline V CDR1 and CDR2: SGHTA, FQGNSA. This CDR3 has 13 amino acids. Trimming removed 6 bases from V and 6 bases from J, with 12 bases in between.

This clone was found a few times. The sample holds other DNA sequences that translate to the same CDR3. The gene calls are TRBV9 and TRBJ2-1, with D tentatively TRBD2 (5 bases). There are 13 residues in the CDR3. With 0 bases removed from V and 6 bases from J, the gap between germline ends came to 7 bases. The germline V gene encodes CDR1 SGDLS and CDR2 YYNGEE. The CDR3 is CASSVATSNEQFF. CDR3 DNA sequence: TGTGCCAGCAGCGTAGCTACTAGCAATGAGCAGTTCTTC. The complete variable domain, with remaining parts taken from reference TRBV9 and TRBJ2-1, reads DSGVTQTPKHLITATGQRVTLRCSPRSGDLSVYWYQQSLDQGLQFLIQYYNGEERAKGNILERFSAQQFPDLHSELNLSSLELGDSALYFCASSVATSNEQFFGPGTRLTVL.

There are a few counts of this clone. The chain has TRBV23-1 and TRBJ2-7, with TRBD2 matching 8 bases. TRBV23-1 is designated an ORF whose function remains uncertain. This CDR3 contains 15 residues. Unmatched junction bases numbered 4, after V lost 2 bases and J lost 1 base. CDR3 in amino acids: CASSQILADSYEQYF. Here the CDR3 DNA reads TGCGCCAGCAGTCAAATACTAGCGGATTCCTACGAGCAGTACTTC.

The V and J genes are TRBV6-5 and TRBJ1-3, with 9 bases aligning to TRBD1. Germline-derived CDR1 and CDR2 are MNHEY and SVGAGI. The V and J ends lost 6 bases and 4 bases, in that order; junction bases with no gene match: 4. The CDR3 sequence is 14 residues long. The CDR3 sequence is CASRRDREGNTIYF. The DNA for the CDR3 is TGTGCCAGCAGACGGGACAGGGAGGGAAACACCATATATTTT.

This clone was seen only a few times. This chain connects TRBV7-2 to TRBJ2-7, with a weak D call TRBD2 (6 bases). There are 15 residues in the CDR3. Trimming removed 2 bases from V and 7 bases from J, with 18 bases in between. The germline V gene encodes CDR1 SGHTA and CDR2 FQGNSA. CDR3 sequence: CASSLQNTVRGEQYF. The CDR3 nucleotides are TGTGCCAGCAGCTTACAAAACACCGTACGGGGGGAGCAGTACTTC.

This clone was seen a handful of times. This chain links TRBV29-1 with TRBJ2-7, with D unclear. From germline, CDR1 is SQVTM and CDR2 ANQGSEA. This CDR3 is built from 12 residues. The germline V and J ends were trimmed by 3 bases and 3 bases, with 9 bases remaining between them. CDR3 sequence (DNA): TGCAGCGTTGAGGGGAAAAACTACGAGCAGTACTTC. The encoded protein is CSVEGKNYEQYF.

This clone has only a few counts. CDR3 residues: CASTRPNGEQYF. As DNA, the CDR3 is TGTGCCAGCACCCGGCCTAATGGCGAGCAGTACTTC. This sequence joins TRBV28 and TRBJ2-7; D remains unclear. This CDR3 spans 12 amino acids. Trimming took 7 bases from V and 6 from J, leaving 13 bases between them. CDR1 MDHEN and CDR2 SYDVKM come from the germline V gene.

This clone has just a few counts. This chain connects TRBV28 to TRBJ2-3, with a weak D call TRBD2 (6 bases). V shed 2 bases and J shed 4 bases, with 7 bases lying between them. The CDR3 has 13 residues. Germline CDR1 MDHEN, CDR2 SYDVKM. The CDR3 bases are TGTGCCAGCAGTTTACGGGAGCCAGATACGCAGTATTTT. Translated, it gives CASSLREPDTQYF. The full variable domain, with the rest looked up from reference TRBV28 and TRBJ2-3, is DVKVTQSSRYLVKRTGEKVFLECVQDMDHENMFWYRQDPGLGLRLIYFSYDVKMKEKGDIPEGYSVSREKKERFSLILESASTNQTSMYLCASSLREPDTQYFGPGTRLTVL.

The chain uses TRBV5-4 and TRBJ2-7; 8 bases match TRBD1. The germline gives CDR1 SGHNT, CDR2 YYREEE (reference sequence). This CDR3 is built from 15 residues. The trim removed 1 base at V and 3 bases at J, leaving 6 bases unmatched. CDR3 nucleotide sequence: TGTGCCAGCAGCTTGCAGGGGACAGGAGGCTACGAGCAGTACTTC. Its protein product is CASSLQGTGGYEQYF.

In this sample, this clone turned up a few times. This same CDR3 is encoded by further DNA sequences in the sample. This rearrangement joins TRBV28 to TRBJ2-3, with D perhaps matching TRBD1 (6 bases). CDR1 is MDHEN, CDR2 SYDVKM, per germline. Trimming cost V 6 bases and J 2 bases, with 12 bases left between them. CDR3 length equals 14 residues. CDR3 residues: CASSPGQNTDTQYF. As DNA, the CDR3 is TGTGCCAGCAGCCCGGGACAAAACACAGATACGCAGTATTTT.

The CDR3 nucleotides are TGTGCCAGCAGCCCAGCACAGGGCCGCTACGAGCAGTACTTC. Protein product: CASSPAQGRYEQYF. The genes are TRBV28 and TRBJ2-7; D possibly corresponds to TRBD1 (6 bases). Trimming shortened V by 6 bases and J by 3 bases, and 15 bases separated the two germline ends. Germline V CDR1 and CDR2: MDHEN, SYDVKM. The length of the CDR3 is 14 residues.

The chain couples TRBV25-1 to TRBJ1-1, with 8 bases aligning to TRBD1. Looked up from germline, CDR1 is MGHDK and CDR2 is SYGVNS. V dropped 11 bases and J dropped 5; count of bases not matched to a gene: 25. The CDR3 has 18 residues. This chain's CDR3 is CASRGTPITSQGVTEAFF. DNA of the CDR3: TGTGCCTCGAGGGGCACGCCAATCACATCACAGGGGGTGACTGAAGCTTTCTTT.

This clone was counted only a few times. The CDR3, as DNA: TGTGCCAGCAGCTTATCTCTAGCGGGAGGGAACGGGGAGCTGTTTTTT. Translation gives CASSLSLAGGNGELFF. The chain recombines TRBV7-3 with TRBJ2-2; 12 nucleotides agree with TRBD2. Trimming removed 2 bases from V and 7 bases from J; junction bases left unmatched: 5. The CDR3 runs 16 residues. CDR1 SGHTA and CDR2 FQGTGA come from the germline V gene.

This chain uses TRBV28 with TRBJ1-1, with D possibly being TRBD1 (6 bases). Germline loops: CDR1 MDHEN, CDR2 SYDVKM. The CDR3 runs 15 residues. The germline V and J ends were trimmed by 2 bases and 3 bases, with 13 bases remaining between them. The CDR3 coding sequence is TGTGCCAGCAGTTTACTCGGGGGGGGCGACACTGAAGCTTTCTTT. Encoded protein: CASSLLGGGDTEAFF.

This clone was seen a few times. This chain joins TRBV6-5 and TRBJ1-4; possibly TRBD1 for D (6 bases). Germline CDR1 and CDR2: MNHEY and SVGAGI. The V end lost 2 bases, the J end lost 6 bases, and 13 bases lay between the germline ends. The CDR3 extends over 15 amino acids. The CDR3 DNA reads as TGTGCCAGCAGTTACCGTCAGGGGCTGTATGAAAAACTGTTTTTT. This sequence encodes CASSYRQGLYEKLFF.

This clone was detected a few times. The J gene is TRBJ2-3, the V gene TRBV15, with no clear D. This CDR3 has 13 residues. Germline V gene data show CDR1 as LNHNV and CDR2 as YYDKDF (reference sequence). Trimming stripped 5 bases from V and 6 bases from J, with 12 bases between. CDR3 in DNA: TGTGCCACCAGCCGTACTGTGATGGATACGCAGTATTTT. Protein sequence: CATSRTVMDTQYF.

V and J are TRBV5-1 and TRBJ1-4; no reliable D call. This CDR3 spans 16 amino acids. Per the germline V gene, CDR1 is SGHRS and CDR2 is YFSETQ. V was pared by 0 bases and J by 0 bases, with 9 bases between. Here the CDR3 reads CASSLVVGTTNEKLFF. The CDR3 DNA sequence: TGCGCCAGCAGCTTGGTGGTAGGAACAACTAATGAAAAACTGTTTTTT.

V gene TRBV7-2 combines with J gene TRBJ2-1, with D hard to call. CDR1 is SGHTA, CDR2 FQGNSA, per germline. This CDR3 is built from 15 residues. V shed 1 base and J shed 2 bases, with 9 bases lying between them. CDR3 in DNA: TGTGCCAGCAGCTTAGGTCTGTTTACCTACAATGAGCAGTTCTTC. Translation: CASSLGLFTYNEQFF.